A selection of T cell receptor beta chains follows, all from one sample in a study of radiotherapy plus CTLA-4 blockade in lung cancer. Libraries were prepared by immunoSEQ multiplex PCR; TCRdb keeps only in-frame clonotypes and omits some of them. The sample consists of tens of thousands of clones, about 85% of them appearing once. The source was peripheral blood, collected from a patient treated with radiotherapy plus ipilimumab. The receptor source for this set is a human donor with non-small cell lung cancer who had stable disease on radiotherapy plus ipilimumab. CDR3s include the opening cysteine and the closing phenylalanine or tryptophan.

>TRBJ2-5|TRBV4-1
CASSQASQTVQETQYF
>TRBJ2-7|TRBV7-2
CASSLGGTKNYEQYF
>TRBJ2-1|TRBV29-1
CSVDSWSGTNEQFF
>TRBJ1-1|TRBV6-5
CASSSGQRNTEAFF
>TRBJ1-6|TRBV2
CASSERHRGPPLHF
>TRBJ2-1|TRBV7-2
CASSFSLTSGGRYNEQFF
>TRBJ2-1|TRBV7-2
CASKGGRGFNEQFF
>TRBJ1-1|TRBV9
CASTRTGGDTEAFF
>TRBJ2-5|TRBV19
CASSTDRGRETQYF
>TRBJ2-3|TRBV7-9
CASSLTSGRGTDTQYF
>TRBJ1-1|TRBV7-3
CASSRTGQGDTEAFF
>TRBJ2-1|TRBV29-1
CSVRSGNVNEQFF
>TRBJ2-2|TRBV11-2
CASSFRLAGGTGELFF
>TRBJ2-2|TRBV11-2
CASSLDGLAWSGELFF
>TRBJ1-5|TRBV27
CASRAGTVSNQPQHF
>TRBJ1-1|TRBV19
CASKFRLNTEAFF
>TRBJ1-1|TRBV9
CASSVAGGPTEAFF
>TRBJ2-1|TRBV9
CASSLDGRNEQFF
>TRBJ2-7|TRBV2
CASWAPAGDYEQYF
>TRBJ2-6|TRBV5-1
CASSATGAGANVLTF
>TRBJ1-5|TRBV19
CASSTGTGGNQPQHF
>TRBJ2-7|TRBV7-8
CAGSGGDSPQTYYEQYF
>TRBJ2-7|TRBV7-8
CASSSTGTTYEQYF
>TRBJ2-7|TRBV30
CAWRGHEQYF
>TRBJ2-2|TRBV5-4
CASSRAGGTGTGELFF
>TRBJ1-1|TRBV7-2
CASSEPGHQNTEAFF
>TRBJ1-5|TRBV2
CASSPQDSSNQPQHF
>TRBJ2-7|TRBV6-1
CASSEAGTQSEQYF
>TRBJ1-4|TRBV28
CASTEAGGRNEKLFF
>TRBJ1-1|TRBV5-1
CASSLGAGMNTEAFF
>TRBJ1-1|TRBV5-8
CASSLYVRGRYTEAFF
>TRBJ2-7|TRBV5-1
CASSLGGLEQYF
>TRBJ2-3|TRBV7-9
CASRSPGGSADTQYF
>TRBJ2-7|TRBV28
CATHRVSVYEQYF
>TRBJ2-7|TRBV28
CASSYAGQGLYEQYF
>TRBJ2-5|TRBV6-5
CASSSGLAGLQETQYF
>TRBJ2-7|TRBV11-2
CASSLDSTGGQQYF
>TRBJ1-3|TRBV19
CASSPQAGNTIYF
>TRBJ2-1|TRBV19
CASSIGQGNNEQFF
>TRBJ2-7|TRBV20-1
CSALKGYEQYF
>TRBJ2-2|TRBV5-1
CASSLESVEQGSGELFF
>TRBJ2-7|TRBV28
CASRPGQGSYEQYF
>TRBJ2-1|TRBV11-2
CASSLARRRGSYNEQFF
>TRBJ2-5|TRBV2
CASSPTSGRMGQETQYF
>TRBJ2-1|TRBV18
CASSPRTEPNEQFF
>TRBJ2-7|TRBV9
CASSPRGDYDEQYF
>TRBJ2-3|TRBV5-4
CASSLDLWTSGYTQYF
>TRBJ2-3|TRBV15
CATSRGAGPDTQYF
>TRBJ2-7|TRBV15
CATSRVTPTGVRYEQYF
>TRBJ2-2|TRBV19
CASMGLAGNTGELFF
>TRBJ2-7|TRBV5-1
CASSLANGHEQYF
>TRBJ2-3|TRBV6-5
CASSWAGTSTDTQYF
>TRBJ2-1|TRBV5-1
CASSFRTGDHNEQFF
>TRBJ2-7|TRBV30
CAWSISSYEQYF
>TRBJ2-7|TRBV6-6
CASSFPGQLGSDEQYF
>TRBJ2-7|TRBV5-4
CASSLVPGQYEQYF
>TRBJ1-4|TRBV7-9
CASSLAGGANEKLFF